This T cell receptor (beta chain) was captured by sequencing in a study of cytomegalovirus exposure and HLA in healthy donors. The overall study: The early release's HLA-typed donors yielded roughly 85 million unique TCRs.

This CDR3 spans 14 amino acids. The V segment lost 2 bases and the J segment 3 bases; nucleotides outside the gene matches: 1. The germline gives CDR1 SNHLY, CDR2 FYNNEI. PCR amplification relied on 60 Vbeta primers (plus 13 Jbeta primers). The assay was immunoSEQ multiplex PCR, and TCRdb's table has in-frame clones only and misses some. The repertoire shows about 160,000 clones; the top ten hold 1.3%. This receptor was obtained from a woman aged 55 to 70 in good health and CMV-seronegative. Sample: PBMCs. The chain is built from TRBV2 and TRBJ1-2; 9 nucleotides line up with TRBD1. The CDR3 protein is CASSEWDRDYGYTF. CDR3 DNA: TGTGCCAGCAGTGAATGGGACAGGGACTATGGCTACACCTTC.